This TCR beta chain derives from a study of regulatory T cells in long-lasting Graves disease. Overall study results and limits: Newly diagnosed patients shared about 950 public clonotypes; persistent patients shared a few thousand. Persistent disease preferred TRBV28, TRBJ1-2 and TRBJ2-5.

CDR3 regions were amplified by Arm-PCR using iRepertoire HTBI primers to build TCR beta libraries. Methods used by the authors: Spanning all samples, the identified segments comprised 60 to 80 TRBV and more than 11 TRBJ. TCRdb processed the multiplex PCR reads anew with MiXCR; each CDR3 protein has one entry. The V and J calls come from TCRdb's annotation, not from the publication. The repertoire holds fewer than 450,000 distinct CDR3 sequences, with less than 25% as singletons. Time point noted: persistent/refractory GD, antithyroid drugs over 5 years with positive TRAb. RNA extracted from PBMCs served as the sequencing template. This CDR3 region has 15 residues. V lost 5 bases, J lost 4 bases, and 12 bases stayed unmatched. Germline V CDR1 and CDR2: SGHRS, YFSETQ. This clonotype came up many times. Its antigen is not known.

The clonotype was recovered from a female donor with Graves disease. The chain uses TRBV5-1 and TRBJ2-7; 7 bases fit TRBD2. This specimen consisted of peripheral blood mononuclear cells (PBMCs), obtained when the disease was refractory, from a patient treated with antithyroid drugs. CDR3 in DNA: TGCGCCAGCAGGACGTCGCCTAGCGGAGGATACGAGCAGTACTTC. It specifies CASRTSPSGGYEQYF.